These 23 T cell receptor beta chains came from one sample sequenced in a study of cytomegalovirus exposure and HLA in healthy donors. Profiled with immunoSEQ multiplex PCR; TCRdb holds only in-frame clones, not every one. Found here are about 350,000 clones, roughly 87% of them singletons; the top ten hold more than 0.9%. The sample taken for sequencing was PBMCs. Receptor source: a woman between 25 and 40 years old in good health and CMV-seropositive.

The chain uses TRBV6-7 and TRBJ2-7; no clear D gene. TRBV6-7 belongs to the ORF category, with a function that is uncertain. The CDR3 has 11 residues. V was clipped by 9 bases and J by 6 bases, with 12 bases between them. The CDR3 DNA is TGTGCCAGGAGGCACCCGGGCGAGCAGTACTTC. It yields the protein CARRHPGEQYF.

The table lists this clone with a count of one. The J gene is TRBJ2-7, the V gene TRBV29-1; no definite D call. This CDR3 comprises 10 residues. Per the germline V gene, CDR1 is SQVTM and CDR2 is ANQGSEA. V lost 7 bases to trimming and J lost 2 bases, with 6 bases between them. CDR3 DNA: TGCAGCGCCGGAACCTACGAGCAGTACTTC. Its protein is CSAGTYEQYF.

This chain connects TRBV27 to TRBJ2-3; TRBD1 aligns across 10 bases. V was clipped by 5 bases and J by 5 bases; unmatched bases: 7. Germline CDR1 is MNHEY and CDR2 is SMNVEV (reference sequence). The length of the CDR3 is 15 residues. DNA for the CDR3: TGTGCCAGCAGTCACGACAGGGGGCAAAAAGATACGCAGTATTTT. It translates to CASSHDRGQKDTQYF.

This chain joins TRBV5-6 and TRBJ1-2; weak D call: TRBD1 (6 bases). V gave up 6 bases and J gave up 2 bases, with 11 bases separating them. Germline assignment: CDR1 SGHDT and CDR2 YYEEEE. CDR3 size: 13 residues. The CDR3 region is CASTTGTNYGYTF. CDR3 coding DNA: TGTGCCAGCACTACAGGGACAAACTATGGCTACACCTTC.

The chain combines TRBV15 with TRBJ2-3, with D hard to call. V was pared by 3 bases and J by 5 bases, with 15 bases between. The germline V gene has CDR1 LNHNV and CDR2 YYDKDF (reference sequence). The CDR3 totals 15 residues. Written as DNA, the CDR3 is TGTGCCACCAGCAGCCCAATGGGGTCCCTAGATACGCAGTATTTT. Protein: CATSSPMGSLDTQYF.

The genes are TRBV30 and TRBJ2-7; D is ambiguous. Germline CDR1 and CDR2: GTSNPN and SVGIG (reference sequence). Trimming took 7 bases from V and 2 from J, leaving 12 bases between them. CDR3 length: 12 residues. For the CDR3, the DNA is TGTGCCTTGGACGGTGAAGCCTACGAGCAGTACTTC. Translation: CALDGEAYEQYF.

The genes are TRBV20-1 and TRBJ2-1; a possible D gene is TRBD2 (5 bases). The CDR3 runs to 11 residues. The germline V gene has CDR1 DFQATT and CDR2 SNEGSKA (reference sequence). V gave up 6 bases and J gave up 10 bases, with 13 bases separating them. The CDR3 sequence: CSARADSEQFF. The CDR3 DNA reads as TGCAGTGCCCGTGCGGACTCAGAGCAGTTCTTC.

The chain joins TRBV7-9 to TRBJ1-1; D is possibly TRBD1 (6 bases). The germline V gene has CDR1 SEHNR and CDR2 FQNEAQ (reference sequence). Between the trimmed V and J ends, which lost 5 bases and 3 bases, there was a span of 16 bases. The CDR3 consists of 15 residues. This CDR3 is CASSPGHPRDTEAFF. DNA for the CDR3: TGTGCCAGCAGCCCGGGACACCCACGGGACACTGAAGCTTTCTTT. Full variable domain (outside the CDR3, taken from reference TRBV7-9 and TRBJ1-1): DTGVSQNPRHKITKRGQNVTFRCDPISEHNRLYWYRQTLGQGPEFLTYFQNEAQLEKSRLLSDRFSAERPKGSFSTLEIQRTEQGDSAMYLCASSPGHPRDTEAFFGQGTRLTVV.

The genes are TRBV27 and TRBJ2-3; no firm D call. Germline V gives CDR1 MNHEY, CDR2 SMNVEV (reference sequence). The CDR3 loop spans 10 amino acids. Trimming cost V 10 bases and J 1 base, with 3 bases left between them. CDR3 protein: CAIGTDTQYF. The DNA for the CDR3 is TGTGCCATCGGCACAGATACGCAGTATTTT.

The rearrangement links TRBV15 to TRBJ1-5, with no clear D. The CDR3 consists of 14 residues. Germline V gene lookup returns CDR1 LNHNV and CDR2 YYDKDF (reference sequence). With 1 base removed from V and 3 bases from J, the gap between germline ends came to 7 bases. The CDR3 loop reads CATSRGTDNQPQHF. The CDR3 DNA reads TGTGCCACCAGCAGAGGAACGGACAATCAGCCCCAGCATTTT. Filled out from reference TRBV15 and TRBJ1-5, the complete variable domain reads DAMVIQNPRYQVTQFGKPVTLSCSQTLNHNVMYWYQQKSSQAPKLLFHYYDKDFNNEADTPDNFQSRRPNTSFCFLDIRSPGLGDTAMYLCATSRGTDNQPQHFGDGTRLSIL.

This chain uses TRBV19 with TRBJ1-5; D unresolved. This CDR3 is 12 amino acids long. CDR1 and CDR2 from the germline V gene are LNHDA and SQIVND (reference sequence). The germline V and J ends were trimmed by 6 bases and 6 bases, with 9 bases remaining between them. CDR3 residues: CASRSLLQPQHF. As DNA, the CDR3 is TGTGCCAGTAGAAGCCTCCTTCAGCCCCAGCATTTT.

This sequence joins TRBV7-9 and TRBJ2-3; D not certain. Germline CDR1 is SEHNR and CDR2 is FQNEAQ (reference sequence). V dropped 5 bases and J dropped 0 bases, with 12 bases sitting between them. The CDR3 extends over 15 amino acids. CDR3 nucleotides: TGTGCCAGCAGCCTTCTGCTAGACAGCACAGATACGCAGTATTTT. As protein: CASSLLLDSTDTQYF. Complete variable domain (other parts from reference TRBV7-9 and TRBJ2-3): DTGVSQNPRHKITKRGQNVTFRCDPISEHNRLYWYRQTLGQGPEFLTYFQNEAQLEKSRLLSDRFSAERPKGSFSTLEIQRTEQGDSAMYLCASSLLLDSTDTQYFGPGTRLTVL.

This rearrangement joins TRBV5-1 to TRBJ1-1; a weak D match, TRBD1 (6 bases). Trimming left V 1 base short and J 4 bases short, with 14 bases between. The CDR3 contains 15 residues. CDR1 and CDR2 from the germline V gene are SGHRS and YFSETQ. The DNA for the CDR3 is TGCGCCAGCAGCTTGACAGGGCCAGGAGCCACTGAAGCTTTCTTT. Translating it yields CASSLTGPGATEAFF.

This clone showed up just once. V is TRBV5-5 and J is TRBJ2-3; D ambiguous. Per germline, CDR1 SGHKS and CDR2 YYEKEE (reference sequence). This CDR3 contains 13 residues. The V gene lost 0 bases and the J gene lost 6 bases, with 8 bases spanning the gap. The CDR3 is CASSLDDSDTQYF. The CDR3, as DNA: TGTGCCAGCAGCTTGGATGATAGCGATACGCAGTATTTT.

The CDR3 nucleotides read TGTGCCTGGAGTGGGGTAGCAGATACGCAGTATTTT. Translating gives CAWSGVADTQYF. The V call is TRBV30, the J call TRBJ2-3; D remains unclear. Deletions cut 1 base from V and 4 bases from J, with 6 bases between. This CDR3 has 12 residues. Germline V gives CDR1 GTSNPN, CDR2 SVGIG (reference sequence).

The chain joins TRBV15 to TRBJ2-2; 8 bases align to TRBD1. Germline lookup yields CDR1 LNHNV and CDR2 YYDKDF (reference sequence). The V and J ends lost 1 base and 3 bases, in that order; junction bases with no gene match: 4. The CDR3 sequence is 16 residues long. The CDR3 DNA reads TGTGCCACCAGCAGAGTGGGACAGGATGACACCGGGGAGCTGTTTTTT. It encodes CATSRVGQDDTGELFF.

The sample holds a few counts of this clone. The rearrangement uses TRBV19 and TRBJ2-7, with 12 positions matching TRBD2. This CDR3 is 14 amino acids long. V was pared by 5 bases and J by 4 bases, with 3 bases of the junction left unmatched. Germline V lookup: CDR1 LNHDA, CDR2 SQIVND (reference sequence). CDR3 sequence reads: CASSSGLAGYEQYF. The CDR3 DNA sequence: TGTGCCAGTAGTTCTGGACTAGCGGGATACGAGCAGTACTTC.

The chain combines TRBV7-9 with TRBJ2-3, with 9 nucleotides matching TRBD2. In germline, CDR1 is SEHNR, CDR2 FQNEAQ (reference sequence). J lost 3 bases, V lost 3 bases, and 10 bases had no gene match. This CDR3 has 17 residues. CDR3 nucleotide sequence: TGTGCCAGCAGCTTGAGACCTAGCGGGAAGGTTACAGATACGCAGTATTTT. Protein product: CASSLRPSGKVTDTQYF.

This chain links TRBV28 with TRBJ1-5; tentative D call: TRBD1 (5 bases). The germline gives CDR1 MDHEN, CDR2 SYDVKM. V gave up 8 bases and J gave up 2 bases, with 19 bases separating them. The CDR3 length is 16 residues. The CDR3 nucleotides read TGTGCCAGCCTTGATTCAGGGAGAGGGGGCAATCAGCCCCAGCATTTT. Its protein is CASLDSGRGGNQPQHF.

J is TRBJ1-5 and V is TRBV11-3; no definite D call. Germline V gene data show CDR1 as SGHNT and CDR2 as YENEEA. Trimming shortened V by 1 base and J by 7 bases, and 14 bases separated the two germline ends. The CDR3 runs 15 residues. In DNA, the CDR3 is TGTGCCAGCAGCTTAGTGGGCAGCATGGGCCAGCCCCAGCATTTT. Protein product: CASSLVGSMGQPQHF. Complete variable domain (other parts from reference TRBV11-3 and TRBJ1-5): EAGVVQSPRYKIIEKKQPVAFWCNPISGHNTLYWYLQNLGQGPELLIRYENEEAVDDSQLPKDRFSAERLKGVDSTLKIQPAELGDSAVYLCASSLVGSMGQPQHFGDGTRLSIL.

The chain is built from TRBV9 and TRBJ2-3; 10 nucleotides line up with TRBD2. The CDR3 runs to 16 residues. Germline V gene lookup returns CDR1 SGDLS and CDR2 YYNGEE. J was trimmed by 2 bases and V by 3 bases; bases with no gene match: 6. This chain's CDR3 is CASSDERGGATDTQYF. Written as DNA, the CDR3 is TGTGCCAGCAGCGACGAGCGGGGGGGGGCCACAGATACGCAGTATTTT.

V gene TRBV19 combines with J gene TRBJ1-6, with TRBD1 as a possible D gene (6 bases). The CDR3 spans 14 residues. The V end was cut by 5 bases, the J end by 6 bases, with 11 bases between. Germline CDR1 reads LNHDA; CDR2 reads SQIVND (reference sequence). The CDR3 region has the DNA TGTGCCAGTAGTCCAGGGGTCTTTAATTCACCCCTCCACTTT. Translating gives CASSPGVFNSPLHF.

This chain connects TRBV4-1 to TRBJ1-4; D unresolved. The germline gives CDR1 MGHRA, CDR2 YSYEKL. V lost 2 bases, J lost 7 bases, and 5 bases lay in between. The CDR3 covers 12 residues. In nucleotides, the CDR3 is TGCGCCAGCAGCCAATTTGGTGAAAAACTGTTTTTT. Its translation: CASSQFGEKLFF.